This TCR beta chain was sequenced for a study of shared clonotypes between healthy human individuals. Study as a whole: A donor's plate count was three for CD4 naive and three for CD4 memory; CD8 naive had two and CD8 memory one.

Study findings and constraints: Genetic and exposure-history diversity was limited by the few donors.

The table came from immunoSEQ multiplex PCR; TCRdb's copy has only in-frame clones and leaves some out. The sample lists roughly 2,000,000 clones, about 95% occurring once. Of note for this clone: Its target is unknown.

Positive CCR7 selection of CD45RO-negative cells yielded the naive CD8 cells, and terminally differentiated effector memory CD45RA+ cells were excluded. The sequence was collected from a man between 18 and 35 years old in good health. Sample: naive CD8+ T cells sorted from blood.

CDR3 in amino acids: CASRRLGVAGELFF. The CDR3 nucleotides are TGCGCCAGCAGGCGGCTAGGGGTTGCCGGGGAGCTGTTTTTT. This chain uses TRBV5-1 with TRBJ2-2; possibly TRBD1 for D (5 bases). The CDR3 is 14 amino acids. CDR1 and CDR2 from the germline V gene are SGHRS and YFSETQ. V lost 5 bases, J lost 6 bases, and 14 bases lay in between.